Listed here is a single T cell receptor (beta chain). Antigen specificity is unknown. The record originates from a study of T cell repertoires in cytomegalovirus infection. Looking at the study overall: CMV epitopes in the study were HLA-C-restricted (recently identified) and HLA-B-restricted (well studied). CMV infection together with matching HLA type was indicated by public TCR beta signatures. Study results and caveats: The ex vivo response was dominated by HLA-C-restricted CMV-specific TCR beta clonotypes. Accumulated public TCR beta family frequency recognized individuals carrying CMV together with the relevant HLA.

CDR3 length equals 13 residues. Per germline, CDR1 SQVTM and CDR2 ANQGSEA. Trimming removed 2 bases from V and 6 bases from J, with 13 bases in between. Using its own MiXCR run on the reads, TCRdb lists one record per CDR3 protein. The table has about 900,000 distinct CDR3 sequences, 30% to 40% seen once. The sample here was cultured CD8+ T cells from PBMCs, taken from culture after CMV antigen stimulation. The TCR was taken from a human donor in good health (CMV status not recorded). Some clones in this sample may be carry-over from other donors' samples. This chain links TRBV29-1 with TRBJ1-2; tentative D call: TRBD1 (5 bases). CDR3 in DNA: TGCAGCGTTGAACAGGGTGAACTCCATGGCTACACCTTC. It encodes CSVEQGELHGYTF. Full variable domain (outside the CDR3, taken from reference TRBV29-1 and TRBJ1-2): SAVISQKPSRDICQRGTSLTIQCQVDSQVTMMFWYRQQPGQSLTLIATANQGSEATYESGFVIDKFPISRPNLTFSTLTVSNMSPEDSSIYLCSVEQGELHGYTFGSGTRLTVV.